These 2 T cell receptor beta chains originate from one sample sequenced in a study of shared clonotypes between healthy human individuals. Only in-frame clones appear in the TCRdb table, and some are missing; sequencing was by immunoSEQ multiplex PCR. This sample has over a million clones, with approximately 98.5% found just once. The sequenced sample was naive CD4+ T cells sorted from blood. Subset noted: CD45RA+ positively selected. These receptors were collected from a man under 40 in good health.

This rearrangement joins TRBV7-6 to TRBJ2-1, with 10 bases lining up with TRBD1. After removal of 0 bases from V and 4 bases from J, the junction contained 12 bases not matched to a gene. The CDR3 spans 19 residues. Germline-derived CDR1 and CDR2 are SGHVS and FNYEAQ. CDR3 DNA: TGTGCCAGCAGCTTAGCGGGTTGGGACAGGGGAAGGTTTTACAATGAGCAGTTCTTC. Protein sequence: CASSLAGWDRGRFYNEQFF.

This chain uses TRBV9 with TRBJ2-2; no clear D. The CDR3 runs 15 residues. From germline, CDR1 is SGDLS and CDR2 YYNGEE. The V and J ends lost 1 base and 6 bases respectively, with 13 bases between them. The CDR3: CASSVNSGYSGELFF. CDR3 DNA sequence: TGTGCCAGCAGCGTAAACTCAGGTTACTCCGGGGAGCTGTTTTTT.